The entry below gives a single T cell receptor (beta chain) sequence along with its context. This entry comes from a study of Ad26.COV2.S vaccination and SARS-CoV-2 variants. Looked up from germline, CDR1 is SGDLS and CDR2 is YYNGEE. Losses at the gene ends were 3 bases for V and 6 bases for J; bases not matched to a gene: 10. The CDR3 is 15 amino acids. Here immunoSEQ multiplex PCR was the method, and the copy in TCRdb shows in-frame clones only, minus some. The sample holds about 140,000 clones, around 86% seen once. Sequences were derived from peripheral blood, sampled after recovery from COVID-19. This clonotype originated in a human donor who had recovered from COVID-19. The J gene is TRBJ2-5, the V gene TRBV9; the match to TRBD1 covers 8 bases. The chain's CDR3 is CASSATTGGAKTQYF. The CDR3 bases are TGTGCCAGCAGCGCCACTACAGGGGGAGCAAAGACCCAGTACTTC.